This T cell receptor beta chain was captured in a study of blood T cells in healthy people across ages (dated by TCRdb to between 2014 and 2016). In terms of the full investigation: Template switching captured roughly one uniquely barcoded TCR beta cDNA molecule per two T cells in model experiments. To track age-related changes in TCR beta repertoire diversity, the study relied on deep sequencing normalized with unique cDNA molecular identifiers. Donors were grouped into four age groups: young (average roughly 15 years), middle-aged (39), aged (about 60) and long-lived (roughly 80). To avoid experimental bias, donors of different ages were distributed randomly across sequencing lanes. The study analyzed two additional independent replicas of 1 million unique cDNA reads from the same blood draw for two donors, one aged 18 to 30 and one aged 80 or older.

Donors were 35 to 40 systemically healthy Caucasian individuals from Russia aged roughly 6 to 90 years. Each donor gave ten milliliters of peripheral blood, drawn into EDTA-treated Vacutainer tubes. Ficoll-Paque density-gradient centrifugation was used to isolate PBMCs, with at least 6.5 million obtained per sample. Trizol reagent was used to extract total RNA from the PBMCs, yielding at least 5 micrograms per sample. For every donor, an aliquot of PBMCs went through flow cytometry to measure the percentages of naive CD45RAhigh/CD27high T cells. The full study reports these points: Observed TCR beta diversity correlated strongly with the percentage of naive T cells measured by flow cytometry. Because profiling used bulk unsorted PBMCs, naive and antigen-experienced compartments could not be compared conclusively. Observed TCR beta diversity per million T cells fell roughly linearly with age, and a significant reduction was already apparent by age around 40. Estimates of total diversity from one million sequenced T cells were regarded as lower bounds and underestimates. The CMV infection status of donors was not known, potentially confounding age-related changes in expanded clonotypes. Compared with the aged group, more naive CD4+ T cells, fewer expanded clones and increased TCR diversity were shown by the long-lived group, suggesting age selection.

About this clonotype itself: Its antigen has not been determined. The input lacks base qualities; no much larger clone sits a single base away.

Including cysteine and phenylalanine, the CDR3 has 15 amino acids. Only the CDR3 DNA is retained, 45 bases long and in frame from the first base. From the germline V gene (reference sequence), CDR1 is SEHNR and CDR2 is FQNEAQ. V gives up 3 bases and J gives up 4 bases, and the segment between their germline ends measures 15 bases. Libraries were constructed by 5' RACE. The instrument given in TCRdb is Illumina HiSeq 2500. A second PCR of about 7 to 12 cycles was performed with a sample-barcoded 5' primer and a J-beta primer mix. A template-switch 5' adaptor carrying 12 random nucleotides introduced a unique molecular identifier onto each TCR beta cDNA molecule. At least 3 million CDR3-containing paired-end reads were obtained from each sample. First-strand cDNA synthesis was performed from all RNA using the Mint cDNA synthesis kit, with priming by a TRBC-specific oligonucleotide. All cDNA was treated with uracil-DNA glycosylase and then went through a first 18-cycle PCR with the universal primers M1SS and BC2_uni_R. The source study handled its data this way. For normalization, 1 million high-quality reads, each with a distinct molecular identifier, were randomly selected from each sample. Reads sharing molecular identifiers were discarded rather than binned into consensus sequences. MiTCR, set to a Q25 quality threshold and the strictest error-elimination algorithm, was used for CDR3 identification, clonotype clustering and error correction. A nonparametric unseen species model with Euler transformation was used to estimate a lower bound on total TCR beta diversity. TCRdb cleaned the public reads at Q25 with fastp, built clones with MiXCR and kept in-frame beta chains. Duplicate CDR3 protein sequences are folded into a single record with the most common DNA and genes. TCRdb, not the authors, supplied the V and J calls. Counted in this sample were some 1.5 million distinct CDR3 sequences; approximately 43% of them appeared once. Around 4% of the sample rests with the top ten.

The sequence derives from a young woman in good health. The chain is encoded by TRBV7-9 joined to TRBJ1-2, with TRBD1 perhaps the D gene, on 6 matching bases. Sequenced material: blood. In nucleotides, the sequence is TGTGCCAGCAGCTTCTCCCAGACAGGAATCTATGGCTACACCTTC. It encodes CASSFSQTGIYGYTF.